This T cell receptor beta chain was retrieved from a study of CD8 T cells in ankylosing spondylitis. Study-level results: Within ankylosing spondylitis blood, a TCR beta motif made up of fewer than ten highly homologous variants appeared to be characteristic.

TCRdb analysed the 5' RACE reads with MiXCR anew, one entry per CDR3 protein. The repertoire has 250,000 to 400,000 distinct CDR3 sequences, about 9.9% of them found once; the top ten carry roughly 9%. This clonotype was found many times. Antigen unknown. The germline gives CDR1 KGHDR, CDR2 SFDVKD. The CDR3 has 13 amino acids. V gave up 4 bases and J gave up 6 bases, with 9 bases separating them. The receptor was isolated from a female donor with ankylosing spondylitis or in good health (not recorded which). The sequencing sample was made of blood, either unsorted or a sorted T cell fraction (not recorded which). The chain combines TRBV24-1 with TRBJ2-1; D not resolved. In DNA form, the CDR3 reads TGTGCCACCAGTGACCCCGCGATCAATGAGCAGTTCTTC. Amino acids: CATSDPAINEQFF.